Detailed here is one T cell receptor beta chain. Its cognate antigen has yet to be identified. The input lacks base qualities; no much larger clone sits a single base away. This sample was taken from a study of a mutant IDH1 vaccine in newly diagnosed glioma (dated by TCRdb to the early 2020s). Notes on the research overall: Patients received eight vaccinations in weeks 1, 3, 5, 7, 11, 15, 19 and 23, corresponding to visits V03 through V10. Vaccination began 4-6 weeks after radiotherapy alone, or alongside temozolomide cycles in the chemotherapy-containing groups. Of the 32 patients who were treated, 62.5% were male and approximately 38% were female, and the mean age was around 43 years. Prior to enrollment, patients had been given standard therapy consisting of radiotherapy alone, temozolomide alone, or radiochemotherapy with temozolomide, with the combination given to most patients. Peripheral blood was collected at six visits: V03 (baseline), V05, V07, V10, V12 and V13. For exploratory analyses, longitudinal TCRB deep sequencing was carried out in 25 treated patients wherever samples were available. Results and caveats for the whole study, not just this receptor: Availability determined which PBMC samples were chosen for TCRB deep sequencing. Changes in the top peripheral T cell clonotypes picked up by TCRB sequencing did not appear to be linked to pseudoprogression. According to the authors, sample limitations meant that analyses of patient blood samples could not be reproduced. Immune responses induced by the vaccine were seen in around 94% of patients across multiple MHC alleles.

CDR1 MDHEN and CDR2 SYDVKM are derived from the germline V gene. The CDR3 goes from the cysteine to the phenylalanine over 15 residues. CDR3 DNA is the only sequence kept; it has 45 bases, read in frame from the first base. V loses 6 bases of germline sequence and J loses 3 bases, and the interval between the two ends is 18 bases. Library preparation used the immunoSEQ multiplex PCR assay. Rearranged TCR beta chain sequences were amplified with the hsTCRB Kit following the manufacturer's protocol. An Illumina MiSeq was used to sequence the TCRB libraries. Under the source paper's analysis protocol: Demultiplexing, trimming and gene mapping were performed with the kit vendor's proprietary platform. TCRdb carries this immuneACCESS record with in-frame sequences only. Its versions omit some clonotypes, under half of them owing to an unresolved V gene in the studies checked, with the rest unexplained. That table is the source of V, J and clone size, and D and trimming were worked out from the DNA. The sample table shows about 40,000 clones, and approximately 89% are seen once. The top ten hold about 2.6% of the sample.

Explained via the paper, the time point label denotes: week 5, during vaccination. Each vaccine dose was 300 ug of a 20-mer mutant IDH1 peptide in Montanide, given subcutaneously with topical imiquimod. The donors had newly diagnosed IDH1-mutant astrocytomas of WHO grade 3 or 4 that showed loss of nuclear ATRX. The samples were drawn from NOA16, a multicentre, single-arm, open-label phase I trial in Germany that tested a mutant IDH1 peptide vaccine in humans for the first time. The DNeasy Blood and Tissue Kit was used to extract genomic DNA from EDTA blood for TCRB sequencing. The rearranged chain carries TRBV28 and TRBJ2-7; the D region possibly corresponds to TRBD1 (5 bases align). The source is a man aged 45-65 years with glioma. This sample comprised PBMCs, obtained from a glioma patient whose treatment included an IDH1 peptide vaccine. The encoded CDR3 is CASSHQSIGVYEQYF. The nucleotide sequence is given as TGTGCCAGCAGCCACCAAAGTATAGGGGTCTACGAGCAGTACTTC.